This TCR beta chain was found in a study of T cells in Graves' hyperthyroidism and ophthalmopathy. Findings and limits, study-wide: Onset of ophthalmopathy came a median approximately 6.8 months after the model predicted it.

This clonotype was recorded many times. Antigen specificity is unknown. The V end was cut by 3 bases, the J end by 6 bases, with 12 bases between. CDR1 and CDR2 (germline): ENHRY, SYGVKD. The CDR3 covers 14 residues. There were TCR beta CDR3 regions amplified from RNA transcripts. A first-round RT-PCR of the TCR CDR3 used the HTBI primer set. TCRdb itself ran the multiplex PCR reads through MiXCR, one entry per CDR3 protein. The sample includes approximately 700,000 distinct CDR3 sequences, less than 45% seen only once; the top ten take about 7.2%. The source of this sequence is an adult man with Graves' disease, either hyperthyroidism or ophthalmopathy (not recorded which). Sequencing was done on a sample of peripheral blood or thyroid tissue (not recorded which). The chain recombines TRBV10-3 with TRBJ1-5; no reliable D call. CDR3 sequence reads: CAISDSKFGQPQHF. In DNA, the CDR3 is TGTGCCATCAGTGACAGTAAGTTCGGTCAGCCCCAGCATTTT.